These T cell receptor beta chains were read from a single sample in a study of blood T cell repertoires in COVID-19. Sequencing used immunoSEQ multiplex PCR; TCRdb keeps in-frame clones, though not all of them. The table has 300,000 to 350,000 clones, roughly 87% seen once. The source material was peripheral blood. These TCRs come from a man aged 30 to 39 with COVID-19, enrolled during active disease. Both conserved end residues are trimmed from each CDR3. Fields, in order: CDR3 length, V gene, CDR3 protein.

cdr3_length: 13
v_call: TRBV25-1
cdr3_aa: ASSDSGYGNQPQH

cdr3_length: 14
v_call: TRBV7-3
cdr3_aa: ASSPGGQGRVEKLF

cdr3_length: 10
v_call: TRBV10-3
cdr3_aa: ATTGEAYEQY

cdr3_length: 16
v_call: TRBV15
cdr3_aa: ATSRDLRTGATTDTQY

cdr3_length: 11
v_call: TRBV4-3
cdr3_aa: ASSQEGGYGYT

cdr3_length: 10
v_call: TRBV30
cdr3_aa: AWSGQGNTIY

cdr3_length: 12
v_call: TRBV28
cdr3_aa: ASSLVPENTEAF

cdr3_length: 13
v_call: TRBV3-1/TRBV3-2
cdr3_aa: ASSEDRGGTDTQY

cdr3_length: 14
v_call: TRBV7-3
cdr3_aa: ASSPQGQGYGNTIY

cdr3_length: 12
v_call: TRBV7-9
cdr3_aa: ASSFWSEGTEAF

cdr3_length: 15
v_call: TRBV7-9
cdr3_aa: ASSARVRPLNNQPQH

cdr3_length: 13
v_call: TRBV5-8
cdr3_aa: ASSLFAGGRSGYT

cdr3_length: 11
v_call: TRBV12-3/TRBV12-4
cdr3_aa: ASSEGASYIQY

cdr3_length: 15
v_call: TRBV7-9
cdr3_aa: ASSPGGRDRVMHEQF

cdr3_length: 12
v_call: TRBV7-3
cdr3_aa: ASSYSGAGNEQF

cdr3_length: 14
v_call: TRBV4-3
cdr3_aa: ASSPREREFTDTQY

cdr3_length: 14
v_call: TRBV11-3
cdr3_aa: ASSGGGGPPLDTQY

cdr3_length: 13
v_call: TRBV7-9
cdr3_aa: ASSKGQGTNTEAF

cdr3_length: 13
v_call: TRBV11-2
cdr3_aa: ASTYLAGGNTEAF

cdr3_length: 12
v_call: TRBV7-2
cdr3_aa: ASSLGRGTDTQY

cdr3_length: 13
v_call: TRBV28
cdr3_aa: ASTPSGRGRTEAF

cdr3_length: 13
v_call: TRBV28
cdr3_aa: ASSPFSGSLDEQY

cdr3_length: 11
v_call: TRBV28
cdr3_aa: ASSQTGPYEQY

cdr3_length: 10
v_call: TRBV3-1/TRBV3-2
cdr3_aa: ASSQEDREQF

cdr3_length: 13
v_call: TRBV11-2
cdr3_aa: ASSLFLGQNNEQF

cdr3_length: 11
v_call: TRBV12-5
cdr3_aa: ASGSLGNQPQH

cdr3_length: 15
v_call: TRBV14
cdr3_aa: ASSQDPSAGALNEQF

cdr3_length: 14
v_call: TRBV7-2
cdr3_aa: ASSLGGQGKGNTIY

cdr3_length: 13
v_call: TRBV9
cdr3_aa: ASSLGLTRTDTQY

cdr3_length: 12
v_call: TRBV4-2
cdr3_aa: ASSQDRQGDEQY

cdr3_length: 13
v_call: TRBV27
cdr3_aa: ASSTLGDNNQPQH

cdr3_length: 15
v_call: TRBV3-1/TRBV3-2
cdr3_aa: ASSQEAGTSPGYEQF

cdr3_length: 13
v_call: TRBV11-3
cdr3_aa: ASTTTAGDTGELF

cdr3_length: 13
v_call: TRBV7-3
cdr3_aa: ASSLRLAAYNEQF

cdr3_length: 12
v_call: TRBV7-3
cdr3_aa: ASSQRTITDTQY

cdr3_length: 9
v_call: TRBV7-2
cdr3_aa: ASSLTDWYT

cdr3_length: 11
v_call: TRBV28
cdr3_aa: ASSWSRTDTQY

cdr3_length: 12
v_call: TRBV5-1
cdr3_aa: ASSLSVSVETQY

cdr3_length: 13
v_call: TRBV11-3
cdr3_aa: ASSFGGAKNTEAF

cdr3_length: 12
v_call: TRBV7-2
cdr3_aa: ASSSRDSYNEQF

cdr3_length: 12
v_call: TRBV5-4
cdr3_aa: ASSLQGAKEKLF

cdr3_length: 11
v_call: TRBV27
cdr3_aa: ASSLQGSYGYT

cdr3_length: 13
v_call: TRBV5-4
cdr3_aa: ASSFSGTAGYGYT

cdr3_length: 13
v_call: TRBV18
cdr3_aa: ASSPGQGGNSPLH

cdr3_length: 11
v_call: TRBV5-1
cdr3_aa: ASSPQTPDTQY

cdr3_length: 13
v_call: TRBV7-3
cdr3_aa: ASSRSGGYQETQY

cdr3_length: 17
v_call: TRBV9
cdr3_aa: ASSAIPGSGRIIGNEQF

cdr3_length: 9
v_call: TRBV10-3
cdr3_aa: AISGTEEQF

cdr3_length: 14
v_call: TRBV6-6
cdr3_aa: ASSYPQGSSYNEQF

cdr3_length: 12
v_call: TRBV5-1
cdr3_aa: ASSATVSGNTIY

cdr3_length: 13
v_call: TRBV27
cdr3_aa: ASSRSQVSNQPQH

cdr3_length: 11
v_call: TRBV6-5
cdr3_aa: ASTRTGYNEQF

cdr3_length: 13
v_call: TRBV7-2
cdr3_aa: ASKRERGYTGELF

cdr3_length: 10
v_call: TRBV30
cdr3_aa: AWTSGSHEQY

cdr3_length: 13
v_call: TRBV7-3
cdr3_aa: ASSLVTGITGELF

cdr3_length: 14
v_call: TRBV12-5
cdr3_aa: ASGLPQGAGNSPLH